This T cell receptor beta chain was observed in a study of T cells in Graves' hyperthyroidism and ophthalmopathy (dated by TCRdb to about 2019). Background for the entire study: Peripheral blood was collected at initial diagnosis, before any treatment. To identify distinguishing TCR V-J signatures, a discovery cohort of about 100 patients was used, comprising 40 to 45 with Graves' ophthalmopathy and around 60 with stable Graves' hyperthyroidism. Whether ophthalmopathy could be predicted prospectively was tested in an independent validation cohort made up of about 18 hyperthyroidism patients plus 17 patients who later progressed to ophthalmopathy. The roughly 94 discovery patients were randomly split 7:3 into training and test sets. In addition, the study compared T-cell repertoires in thyroid tissue and in blood from five or six Graves' hyperthyroidism patients. After blood sampling, hyperthyroidism patients were treated with methimazole at a starting dose of 30 mg daily, and ophthalmopathy patients were treated with high-dose intravenous methylprednisolone. According to the paper, TCR Vbeta CDR3 sequencing was carried out on about 140 peripheral blood samples, which came from around 43 ophthalmopathy, some 73 hyperthyroidism and roughly 17 progressor patients.

Broad study findings and their caveats: In cross-validation, a model built on a 13 V-J signature told ophthalmopathy apart from stable hyperthyroidism with 85% to 90% sensitivity and about 81% specificity, and in testing the same model reached 80%/75%. Most expanded thyroid clonotypes (frequency above 0.001) were also detected in blood, a finding suggesting that blood repertoires may reflect thyroid immune responses. Sample size was not statistically predetermined, and investigators were not blinded to group allocation. In validation, the model predicted progression to ophthalmopathy with approximately 71% sensitivity and about 72% specificity, a median of 6.5 months before onset.

The TCR beta CDR3 regions were amplified from RNA transcripts. The first round of RT-PCR for the TCR CDR3 was performed with the HTBI primer set and the Qiagen OneStep RT-PCR kit. Libraries were constructed in a second round of multiplex PCR, after which size selection and purification were carried out. Libraries were sequenced paired-end with 100 bp reads on an Illumina HiSeq2000. In the source study's methods: SOAPnuke was used to process the raw data, throwing out any read that contained adapters or uncalled bases, had a mean Phred below 15, or lacked an exact constant-primer or identifier match. COPE v1.2.5 was used to merge the high-quality paired reads, and each unique nucleotide sequence was defined as a clonotype. MiTCR v1.1 was used to align the clonotypes against IMGT TRBV, TRBD and TRBJ reference segments. The analysis included only V-J combinations with a frequency above 0.0001, which together covered over 98% of the repertoires. A TCS score was defined as the ratio between F50 (clonal expansion) and ExV (chaos), using BLOSUM62-based TCRdist between CDR3 peptides within each V-J. Welch's t-statistics and random forest reduced roughly 540 V-J features to 13, which were used in a naive Bayes classifier (R e1071). Thyroid-blood repertoire similarity was quantified with the Morisita-Horn index. The public sequencing data were trimmed at Q25 with fastp and processed into clonotypes with MiXCR by TCRdb, which kept only in-frame beta chains. Each entry is one CDR3 protein sequence, shown with its most common DNA and genes. The V and J calls and clone size are TCRdb's, not the authors'. The sample yields roughly 840,000 distinct CDR3 sequences; 38% were counted once. The ten largest clones represent more than 7% of the sample.

Stable Graves' hyperthyroidism was defined as the absence of progression to ophthalmopathy over 18 months of follow-up. The hyperthyroidism patients were between 18 and 65 years old and newly diagnosed, with a disease duration of less than 2 months. Any patient with an uncontrolled infection, another autoimmune disease, pregnancy or lactation was excluded. Diagnoses relied on clinical symptoms, serum thyroxine and TRAb, thyroid ultrasound and orbital computed tomography. Ficoll-Paque density gradient centrifugation was used to isolate PBMCs from around 10 ml of fresh peripheral blood. Trizol reagent was used to extract total RNA, and RNA quality was then checked on an Agilent 2100 Bioanalyzer. The table lists this clonotype with a few counts. No cognate antigen has been identified for it. No much larger clone is present one base from it, and per-base qualities are unavailable. CDR1 LNHDA and CDR2 SQIVND were looked up in the germline V gene (reference sequence). Including the terminal cysteine and phenylalanine, the CDR3 comprises 15 residues. Only CDR3 DNA is held: 45 bases, read in frame from base 1. Trimming removed 3 bases from V and 4 bases from J; the gene matches leave 8 bases unexplained.

This clonotype was obtained from a man younger than 35 with Graves' hyperthyroidism. Recombination linked TRBV19 to TRBJ2-7; 8 bases in the junction line up with TRBD2. Sequences were obtained from blood. The sequenced DNA is TGTGCCAGTAGTATTTTTAGCGGGACGGGTTACGAGCAGTACTTC. The translation is CASSIFSGTGYEQYF.